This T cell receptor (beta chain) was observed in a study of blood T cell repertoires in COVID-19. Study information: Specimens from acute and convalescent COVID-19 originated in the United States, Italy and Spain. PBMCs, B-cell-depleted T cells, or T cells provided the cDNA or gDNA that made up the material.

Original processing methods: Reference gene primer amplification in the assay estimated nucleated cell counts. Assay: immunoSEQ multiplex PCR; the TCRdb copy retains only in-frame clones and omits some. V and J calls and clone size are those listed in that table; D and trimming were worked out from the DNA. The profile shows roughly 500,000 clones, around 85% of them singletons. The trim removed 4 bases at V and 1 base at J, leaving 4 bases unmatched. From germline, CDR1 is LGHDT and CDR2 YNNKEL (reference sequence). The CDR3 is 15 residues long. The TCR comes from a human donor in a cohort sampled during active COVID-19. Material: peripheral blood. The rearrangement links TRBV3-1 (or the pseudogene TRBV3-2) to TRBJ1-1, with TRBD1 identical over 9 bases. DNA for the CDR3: TGTGCCAGCAGCCCTCGGGACAGGGCGAACACTGAAGCTTTCTTT. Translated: CASSPRDRANTEAFF.